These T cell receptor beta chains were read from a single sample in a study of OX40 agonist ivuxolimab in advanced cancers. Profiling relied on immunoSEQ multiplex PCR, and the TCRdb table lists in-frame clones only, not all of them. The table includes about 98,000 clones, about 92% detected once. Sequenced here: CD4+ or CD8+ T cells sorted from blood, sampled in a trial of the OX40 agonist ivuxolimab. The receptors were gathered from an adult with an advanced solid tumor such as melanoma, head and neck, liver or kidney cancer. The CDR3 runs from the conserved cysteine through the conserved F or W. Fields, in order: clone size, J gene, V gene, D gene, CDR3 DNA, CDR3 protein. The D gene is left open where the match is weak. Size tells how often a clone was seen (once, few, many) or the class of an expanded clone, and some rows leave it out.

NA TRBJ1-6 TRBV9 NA TGTGCCAGCAGCATCAGACGGGATTCACCCCTCCACTTT CASSIRRDSPLHF
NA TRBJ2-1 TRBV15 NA TGTGCCACCAGCAGAGATCCCGCCAATGAGCAGTTCTTC CATSRDPANEQFF
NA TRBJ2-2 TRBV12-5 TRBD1 TGTGCTAGTGGTGCCGGACAGGGGGTGGGCACCGGGGAGCTGTTTTTT CASGAGQGVGTGELFF
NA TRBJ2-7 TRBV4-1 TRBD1 TGCGCCAGCAGCCATCTCGGACAGGGGGTCTACGAGCAGTACTTC CASSHLGQGVYEQYF
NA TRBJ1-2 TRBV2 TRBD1 TGTGCCAGCAGTGGGCAGGGGGTGGGTGGCTACACCTTC CASSGQGVGGYTF
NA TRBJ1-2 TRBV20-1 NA TGCAGTGCTAAGGTGGGGGATGGCTACACCTTC CSAKVGDGYTF
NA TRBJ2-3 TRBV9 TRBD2 TGTGCCAGCAGCCGGACCGAGCGGGGAGACACAGATACGCAGTATTTT CASSRTERGDTDTQYF
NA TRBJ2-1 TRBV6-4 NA TGTGCCAGCAGCCCACAAATTTCGAGCAGGGGTTTTTCCTACAATGAGCAGTTCTTC CASSPQISSRGFSYNEQFF
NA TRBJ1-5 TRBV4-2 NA TGTGCCAGCAGCCAAGATGGGAAGGGCAGGGGTACAGATCAGCCCCAGCATTTT CASSQDGKGRGTDQPQHF
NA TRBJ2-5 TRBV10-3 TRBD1 TGTGCCATCAGTGGGAACAGGGGCAGTGGAGAGACCCAGTACTTC CAISGNRGSGETQYF
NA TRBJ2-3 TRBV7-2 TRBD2 TGTGCCAGCAGCTTATTCGTACTCGCTAGCGGGACCACAGATACGCAGTATTTT CASSLFVLASGTTDTQYF
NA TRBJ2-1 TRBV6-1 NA TGTGCCAGTAATACAGGGAACACTGAGCAGTTCTTC CASNTGNTEQFF
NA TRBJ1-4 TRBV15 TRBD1 TGTGCCACCAGCAGATGGACAGGGGGGACTGAAAAACTGTTTTTT CATSRWTGGTEKLFF
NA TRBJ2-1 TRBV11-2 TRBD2 TGTGCCAGCAGCCCCCGACTAGCGGGAGAGAGAATCTCCTACAATGAGCAGTTCTTC CASSPRLAGERISYNEQFF
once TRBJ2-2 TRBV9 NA TGTGCCAGCAGCAAAAATCGCGCCGGGGAGCTGTTTTTT CASSKNRAGELFF
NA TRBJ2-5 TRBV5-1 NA TGCGCCAGCAGCCACCAACAGGGCAAGGGTGAGACCCAGTACTTC CASSHQQGKGETQYF
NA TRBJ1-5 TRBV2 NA TGTGCCAGCAGCGAGGGGTCTTCTTATCAGCCCCAGCATTTT CASSEGSSYQPQHF
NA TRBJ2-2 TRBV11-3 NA TGTGCCAGCAGCTTAGGTAGTCCCGGGGAGCTGTTTTTT CASSLGSPGELFF
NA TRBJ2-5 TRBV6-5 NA TGTGCCAGCAGTTACAGTGAGACCCAGTACTTC CASSYSETQYF
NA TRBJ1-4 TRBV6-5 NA TGTGCCAGCAGTTACAGATCTTTCAGGTCTAATGAAAAACTGTTTTTT CASSYRSFRSNEKLFF
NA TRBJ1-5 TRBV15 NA TGTGCCACCAGCAGAGATTTGGGTCAGCCCCAGCATTTT CATSRDLGQPQHF
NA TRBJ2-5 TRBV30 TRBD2 TGTGCCTGGAGTGTACGGGTAGCGGGTACCCAAGAGACCCAGTACTTC CAWSVRVAGTQETQYF
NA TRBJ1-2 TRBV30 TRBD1 TGTGCCTGGAGTCGCGGACAGGGAGGAGGCTACACCTTC CAWSRGQGGGYTF
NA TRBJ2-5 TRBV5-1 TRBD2 TGCGCCAGCACCCTGGGGGGGGAGACCCAGTACTTC CASTLGGETQYF
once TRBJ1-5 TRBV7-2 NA TGTGCCAGCAGCTTAGTCCCGCCAGGGTCAGGTCAGCCCCAGCATTTT CASSLVPPGSGQPQHF
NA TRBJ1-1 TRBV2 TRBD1 TGTGCCAGCAGGGACAGGGTGAACACTGAAGCTTTCTTT CASRDRVNTEAFF
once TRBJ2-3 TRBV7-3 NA TGTGCCAGCAGCTTAACCGAAACAGATACGCAGTATTTT CASSLTETDTQYF
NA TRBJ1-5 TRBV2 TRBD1 TGTGCCAGCAGTTCTTGGACAGGGTCTTTCCAGCCCCAGCATTTT CASSSWTGSFQPQHF
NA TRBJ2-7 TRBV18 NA TGTGCCAGCTCACTGGGTTTCCTCACGGGGGACGAGCAGTACTTC CASSLGFLTGDEQYF
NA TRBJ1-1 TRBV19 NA TGTGTCAGTAAGGTGAGGGGCAGGAACACTGAAGCTTTCTTT CVSKVRGRNTEAFF
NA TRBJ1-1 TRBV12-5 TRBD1 TGTGCTAGTGGTTTGTCACGGACAGGGGGCACTGAAGCTTTCTTT CASGLSRTGGTEAFF
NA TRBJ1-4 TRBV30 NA TGTGCCCATGGGCGGACGAATGAAAAACTGTTTTTT CAHGRTNEKLFF
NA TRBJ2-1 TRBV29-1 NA TGCAGCGTATTAACGCCGTTGGGGCAGGGCTACAATGAGCAGTTCTTC CSVLTPLGQGYNEQFF
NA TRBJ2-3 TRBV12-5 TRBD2 TGTGCTAGTGGTTTGAGGCGGTGGGGCGGGAGGGCCCCAGATACGCAGTATTTT CASGLRRWGGRAPDTQYF
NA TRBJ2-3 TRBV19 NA TGTGCCAGTAGTACCTACAGGGGGAGGGCAGATACGCAGTATTTT CASSTYRGRADTQYF
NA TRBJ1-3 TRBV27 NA TGTGCCAGCAGACCTCGACCTCAGGAACACACCATATATTTT CASRPRPQEHTIYF
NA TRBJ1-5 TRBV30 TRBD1 TGTGCCTGGGACAGGGGGCCGCAGTACAATCAGCCCCAGCATTTT CAWDRGPQYNQPQHF
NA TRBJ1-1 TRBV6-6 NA TGTGCCAGCACCTTTATTCCGAACCTGAACACTGAAGCTTTCTTT CASTFIPNLNTEAFF
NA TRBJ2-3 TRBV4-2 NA TGTGCCAGCAGCCAAGAGGGGTTCAGGGCCTACACAGATACGCAGTATTTT CASSQEGFRAYTDTQYF